This T cell receptor beta chain was recorded in a study of identical twins. Broader study findings: Beta out-of-frame twin sharing showed a weaker excess. Conclusions were drawn cross-sectionally by statistical analysis, without following the same donors.

TCRdb re-called the 5' RACE reads through MiXCR, storing one row per CDR3 protein. The sample has some 1,700,000 distinct CDR3 sequences, 25% to 35% seen once; the top ten hold 0.25% to 0.3%. Per the germline V gene, CDR1 is MNHEY and CDR2 is SVGAGI. The CDR3 is 15 residues long. As concerns this clonotype: Its antigen is undetermined.

Sequenced sample: cord blood. This receptor was obtained from a newborn girl in good health. The V call is TRBV6-5, the J call TRBJ2-1; 7 nucleotides align to TRBD1. Gene TRBJ2-7 matches the end of the DNA better, so the J call may be wrong. The CDR3 is CASREDRAAYNEQYF. The CDR3 DNA reads as TGTGCCAGCAGAGAAGACAGGGCGGCCTACAATGAGCAGTACTTC.